This TCR beta chain was found in a study of blood T cells in healthy people across ages. The CDR3 has 14 amino acids. Trimming cost V 5 bases and J 4 bases, with 12 bases left between them. This clonotype was counted a few times. With a J-beta primer mix and a sample-barcoded 5' primer, a second PCR ran roughly 6 to 11 cycles. Each cDNA molecule was tagged by a template-switch adaptor with 12 random nucleotides. TCRdb ran MiXCR on the 5' RACE reads and lists one entry per CDR3 protein. The sample yields approximately 800,000 distinct CDR3 sequences, around 25% seen once. Each sample had at least 6.5 million PBMCs isolated. These data also formed part of another study, on T cells of mothers and their children. That work states: From each mother came over 9.5 million TCR beta CDR3 reads, and from each child came a few million. In unrelated and related pairs, TCR recombination output is shaped in a similar way by thymic selection.

Sample: blood. The chain combines TRBV12-3 or TRBV12-4 with TRBJ1-3, with D unclear. This TCR derives from a boy aged 5-17 years in good health. DNA for the CDR3: TGTGCCAGCAGTAGGTCATCTGAGGGAAACACCATATATTTT. Translation gives CASSRSSEGNTIYF.